This T cell receptor (beta chain) was documented in a study of T cell changes during pregnancy in multiple sclerosis (dated by TCRdb to about 2019). About the full investigation: The study examined how the T cell repertoire changed over the course of pregnancy in women with multiple sclerosis.

V lost 3 bases and J lost 1 base; the stretch between them is 17 bases long. CDR1 and CDR2, looked up from the germline V gene (reference sequence), are LNHDA and SQIVND. There are 17 amino acids in the CDR3, from cysteine to phenylalanine inclusive. Just the 51-base CDR3 DNA is kept, in frame starting at base 1. Library preparation employed the immunoSEQ multiplex PCR assay. TCRdb retrieved this table from immuneACCESS and kept in-frame rearrangements only. Not all clones are present; in checked studies, unresolved V genes account for under half, and no reason is known for the remainder. The sample table holds 60,000 or so clones, of which 91% were seen once. The ten largest clones capture around 0.85% of the sample. In the case of this clone: This clone's antigen is unknown. It has no much larger one-base neighbor in the sample; base qualities were not kept.

The sequence came from a female donor with multiple sclerosis, enrolled in a pregnancy study. The V and J segments used are TRBV19 and TRBJ2-3, with a tentative D gene TRBD1 over 7 matching bases. This material consisted of peripheral blood, taken before pregnancy. The nucleotide sequence reads as follows: TGTGCCAGTAGTATGCGGTCGCGCAGGGGGGGCACAGATACGCAGTATTTT. This encodes CASSMRSRRGGTDTQYF.